This T cell receptor (beta chain) was sequenced during a study of CD8 T cells in Susac syndrome. cDNA came from about 0.46 to 1 ug RNA primed by random hexamers. Each CDR3 protein is one row after TCRdb ran MiXCR on the immunoSEQ multiplex PCR reads. The table includes 250,000 to 300,000 distinct CDR3 sequences, 85% detected once. The CDR3 sequence is 16 residues long. The V gene end was trimmed by 6 bases and the J gene end by 4 bases; junction bases not matched to a gene: 11. Germline CDR1 and CDR2: SNHLY and FYNNEI. The V and J genes are TRBV2 and TRBJ2-5; 10 bases line up with TRBD2. Sequencing was done on a sample of CD8+ T cells from PBMCs. The receptor was derived from a human donor with multiple sclerosis. The CDR3 protein is CASSPGTSVRAETQYF. DNA for the CDR3: TGTGCCAGCAGCCCGGGGACTAGCGTGAGGGCAGAGACCCAGTACTTC.